This TCR beta chain was sequenced during a study of blood T cell repertoires in COVID-19 (dated by TCRdb to about 2020). Regarding the research as a whole: Samples from collaborators originated in the United States, Italy and Spain and spanned both the acute and convalescent phases of COVID-19. Samples were obtained from the ongoing ImmuneRACE study (first 160 participants) and from over 1,000 subjects provided by 6 global collaborators. The dataset comprised deeply sampled blood TCRbeta repertoires from subjects exposed to, actively infected with, or recovered from COVID-19. Where available, HLA class I and class II types were taken from metadata supplied by the sample provider and were not determined by assay-based typing. Nearly every sample came with metadata listing a de-identified subject ID, COVID-19 status, age in years and sex. The repertoires were released in a freely available public database intended as a resource for research on the immune response to SARS-CoV-2. The prospective study material was composed of cDNA or gDNA derived from T cells, B-cell-depleted T cells, or PBMCs. The full study reports these points: The amount of clinical and demographic metadata varied by source and participant and was provided uncurated.

As concerns this clone: Its target antigen remains unknown. The record has no base qualities; no much larger clone is one base away.

As encoded in the germline V gene (reference sequence), CDR1 is LGHDT while CDR2 is YNNKEL. V drops 0 bases and J drops 4 bases, leaving 12 bases in between. Spanning cysteine to phenylalanine, the CDR3 consists of 15 amino acids. This entry keeps only the CDR3 DNA: 45 bases, framed from base 1. TCRbeta CDR3 regions were amplified from genomic DNA using the immunoSEQ Assay, a bias-controlled multiplex PCR. The source study handled its data this way. Nucleated cell counts per sample were estimated from amplification of reference gene primers within the assay. Sequence reads were collapsed and filtered to measure the absolute abundance of every unique TCRbeta CDR3 rearrangement. For each sample, productive Simpson clonality was calculated as the square root of Simpson's diversity index across productive rearrangements. TCRdb holds this immuneACCESS table with in-frame rearrangements only. Some clones are missing; in checked studies, unresolved V genes explain under half, and the rest has no known cause. The V and J calls and clone size come from that table; D and trimming were worked out from the DNA. The sample table contains approximately 90,000 clones; only one count was recorded for approximately 80% of them. 30% to 35% of the sample is taken by the ten largest.

Whole blood was collected in K2EDTA tubes by collaborating institutions according to the institutions' own protocols. For TCRbeta analysis, collaborators shipped samples as frozen whole blood, isolated PBMCs, or DNA extracted from either of those sample types. This sequence originates from an elderly woman with active or convalescent COVID-19. Sequencing was done on a sample of peripheral blood. This receptor chain uses TRBV3-1 (or the pseudogene TRBV3-2) and TRBJ1-1; a tentative D call is TRBD1 (5 bases match). The CDR3: CASSQELAGLTEAFF. DNA sequence: TGTGCCAGCAGCCAAGAACTGGCGGGGCTCACTGAAGCTTTCTTT.